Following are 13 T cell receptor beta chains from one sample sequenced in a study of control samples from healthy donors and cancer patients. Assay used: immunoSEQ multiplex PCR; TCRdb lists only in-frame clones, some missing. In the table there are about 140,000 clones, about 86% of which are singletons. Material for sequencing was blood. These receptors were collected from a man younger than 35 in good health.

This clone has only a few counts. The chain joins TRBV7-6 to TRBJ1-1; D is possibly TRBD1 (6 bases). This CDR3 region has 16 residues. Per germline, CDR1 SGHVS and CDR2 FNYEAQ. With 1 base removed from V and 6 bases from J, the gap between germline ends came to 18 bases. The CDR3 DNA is TGTGCCAGCAGCTTAGGGAATTCGGGGGCTAGGGCTGAAGCTTTCTTT. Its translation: CASSLGNSGARAEAFF.

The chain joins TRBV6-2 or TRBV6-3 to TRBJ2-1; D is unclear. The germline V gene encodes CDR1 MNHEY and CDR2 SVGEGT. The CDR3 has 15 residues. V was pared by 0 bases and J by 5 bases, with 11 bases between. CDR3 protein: CASSYSTRLDNEQFF. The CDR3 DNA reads TGTGCCAGCAGTTACTCGACACGGCTAGACAATGAGCAGTTCTTC.

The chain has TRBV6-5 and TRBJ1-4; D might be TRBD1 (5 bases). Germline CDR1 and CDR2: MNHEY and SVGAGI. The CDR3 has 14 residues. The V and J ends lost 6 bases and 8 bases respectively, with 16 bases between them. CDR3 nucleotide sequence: TGTGCCAGCAGCCGGGGGTGGAGTATGGAAAAACTGTTTTTT. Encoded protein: CASSRGWSMEKLFF.

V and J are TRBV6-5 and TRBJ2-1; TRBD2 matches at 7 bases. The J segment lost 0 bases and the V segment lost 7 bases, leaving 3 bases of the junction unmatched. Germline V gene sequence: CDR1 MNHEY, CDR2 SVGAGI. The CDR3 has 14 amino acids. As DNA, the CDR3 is TGTGCCAGCAATGGGGGGGGCTCCTACAATGAGCAGTTCTTC. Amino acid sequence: CASNGGGSYNEQFF.

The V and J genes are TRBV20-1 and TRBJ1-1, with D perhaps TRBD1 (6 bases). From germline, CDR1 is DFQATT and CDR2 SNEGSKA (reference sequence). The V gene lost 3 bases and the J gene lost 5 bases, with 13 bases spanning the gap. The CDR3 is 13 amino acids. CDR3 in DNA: TGCAGTGCTAGTTACAGGGCTCGGACTGAAGCTTTCTTT. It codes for CSASYRARTEAFF.

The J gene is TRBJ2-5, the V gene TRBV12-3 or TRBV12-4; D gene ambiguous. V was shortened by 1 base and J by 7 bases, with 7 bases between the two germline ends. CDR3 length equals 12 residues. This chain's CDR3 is CASSLVAGTQYF. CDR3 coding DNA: TGTGCCAGCAGTTTAGTGGCAGGGACCCAGTACTTC.

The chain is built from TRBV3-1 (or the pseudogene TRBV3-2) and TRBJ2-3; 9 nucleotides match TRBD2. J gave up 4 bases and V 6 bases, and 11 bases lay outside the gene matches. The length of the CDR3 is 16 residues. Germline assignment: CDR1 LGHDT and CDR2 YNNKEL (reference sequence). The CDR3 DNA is TGTGCCAGCAGTCCTACTTTGCGGGGGGGATCAGATACGCAGTATTTT. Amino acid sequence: CASSPTLRGGSDTQYF.

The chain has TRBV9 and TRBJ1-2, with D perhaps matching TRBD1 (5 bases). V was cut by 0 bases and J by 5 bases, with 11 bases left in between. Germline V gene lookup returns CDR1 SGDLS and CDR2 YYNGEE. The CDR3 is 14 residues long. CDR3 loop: CASSVDGREYGYTF. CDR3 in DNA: TGTGCCAGCAGCGTAGACGGCAGGGAATATGGCTACACCTTC.

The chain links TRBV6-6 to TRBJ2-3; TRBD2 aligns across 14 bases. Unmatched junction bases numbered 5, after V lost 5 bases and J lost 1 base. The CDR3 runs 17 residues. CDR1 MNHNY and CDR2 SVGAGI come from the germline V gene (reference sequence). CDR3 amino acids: CASSHPGLAGGTDTQYF. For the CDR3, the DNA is TGTGCCAGCAGTCACCCGGGACTAGCGGGGGGCACAGATACGCAGTATTTT.

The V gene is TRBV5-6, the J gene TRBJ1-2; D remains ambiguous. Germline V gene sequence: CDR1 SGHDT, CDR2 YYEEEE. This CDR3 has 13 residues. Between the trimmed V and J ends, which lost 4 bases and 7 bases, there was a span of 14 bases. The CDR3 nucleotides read TGTGCCAGCAGCCCGGCGCCCGGCTCTGGCTACACCTTC. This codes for CASSPAPGSGYTF.

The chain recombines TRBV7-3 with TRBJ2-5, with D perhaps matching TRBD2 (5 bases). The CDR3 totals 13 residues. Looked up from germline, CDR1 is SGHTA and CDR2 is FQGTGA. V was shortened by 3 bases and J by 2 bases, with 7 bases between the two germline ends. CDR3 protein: CASSLVAQETQYF. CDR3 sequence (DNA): TGTGCCAGCAGCTTGGTAGCGCAAGAGACCCAGTACTTC.

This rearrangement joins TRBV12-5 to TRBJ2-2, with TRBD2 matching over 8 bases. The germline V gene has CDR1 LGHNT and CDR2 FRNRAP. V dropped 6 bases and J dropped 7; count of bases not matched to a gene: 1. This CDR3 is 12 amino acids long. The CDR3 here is CASGREGGELFF. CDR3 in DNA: TGTGCTAGTGGCCGGGAGGGCGGGGAGCTGTTTTTT.

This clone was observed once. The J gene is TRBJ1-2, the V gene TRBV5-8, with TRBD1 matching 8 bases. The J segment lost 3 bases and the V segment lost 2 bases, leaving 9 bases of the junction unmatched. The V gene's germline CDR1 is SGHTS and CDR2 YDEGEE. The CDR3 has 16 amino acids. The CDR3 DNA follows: TGTGCCAGCAGCTTAGGGACAGGTCGGCCCTACTATGGCTACACCTTC. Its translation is CASSLGTGRPYYGYTF.